This entry lists 4 T cell receptor beta chains sequenced from one sample in a study of blood T cells in healthy people across ages. A second PCR, run for about 6 to 12 cycles, used a sample-barcoded 5' primer plus a J-beta primer mix. From the 5' RACE reads, TCRdb called clonotypes with MiXCR, one entry per CDR3 protein. This sample has fewer than 2 million distinct CDR3 sequences; approximately 40% occur once, and the top ten carry 23%. Material for sequencing was blood. These receptor sequences come from a human donor in good health.

The chain uses TRBV10-2 and TRBJ2-2; D is uncertain. The CDR3 sequence is 13 residues long. The germline V and J ends were trimmed by 7 bases and 7 bases, with 13 bases remaining between them. Looked up from germline, CDR1 is WSHSY and CDR2 is SAAADI. The CDR3 loop reads CASTENANGELFF. The CDR3 nucleotides read TGCGCCAGCACCGAAAACGCGAACGGGGAGCTGTTTTTT.

The rearrangement links TRBV6-2 or TRBV6-3 to TRBJ1-5; D is perhaps TRBD1 (6 bases). Trimming removed 5 bases from V and 0 bases from J, with 14 bases in between. The CDR3 extends over 16 amino acids. Per germline, CDR1 MNHEY and CDR2 SVGEGT. The CDR3 nucleotides read TGTGCCAGCAGTCACGAGAGGGGGTATAGCAATCAGCCCCAGCATTTT. Translating it yields CASSHERGYSNQPQHF.

The chain is built from TRBV4-3 and TRBJ2-3; D unclear. The CDR3 totals 14 residues. Trimming took off 2 bases at V and 6 bases at J, with 12 bases between the two ends. From germline, CDR1 is LGHNA and CDR2 YSLEER. The CDR3 bases are TGCGCCAGCAGCCAAAGGAAACAGTCCGATACGCAGTATTTT. Its translation: CASSQRKQSDTQYF.

This clonotype was counted only a few times. The genes are TRBV5-6 and TRBJ2-1; the match to TRBD2 covers 13 bases. Germline V gene data show CDR1 as SGHDT and CDR2 as YYEEEE. This CDR3 region has 17 residues. V was clipped by 4 bases and J by 7 bases; unmatched bases: 11. CDR3 region: CASSPYLPGLAGNEQFF. In nucleotides, the CDR3 is TGTGCCAGCAGCCCATACCTTCCGGGACTAGCGGGGAATGAGCAGTTCTTC.